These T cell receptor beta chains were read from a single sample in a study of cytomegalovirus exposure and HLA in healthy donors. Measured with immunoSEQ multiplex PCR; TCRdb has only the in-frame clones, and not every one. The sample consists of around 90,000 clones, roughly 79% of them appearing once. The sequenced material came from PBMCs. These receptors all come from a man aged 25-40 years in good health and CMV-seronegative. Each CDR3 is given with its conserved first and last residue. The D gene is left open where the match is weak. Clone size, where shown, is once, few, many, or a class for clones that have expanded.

TGTGCCAGCAGCCCGGGACTAGCGGGGGGGCTCGAGCAGTACTTC CASSPGLAGGLEQYF TRBV5-6 TRBD2 NA TRBJ2-7
TGTGCCAGCAGTGCCCAACAGGGTTTTGGGTCATCCTACGAGCAGTACTTC CASSAQQGFGSSYEQYF TRBV6-1 NA once TRBJ2-7
TGCAGCGTTCTCGACAGGGTGGGTGGCTACACCTTC CSVLDRVGGYTF TRBV29-1 TRBD1 NA TRBJ1-2
TGTGCCAGCAGTGAAGGACAGGGATCAATAGATACGCAGTATTTT CASSEGQGSIDTQYF TRBV25-1 TRBD1 NA TRBJ2-3
TGTGCCAGCAGCTCGGGACTAGCGGGACATGAGCAGTTCTTC CASSSGLAGHEQFF TRBV7-3 TRBD2 NA TRBJ2-1
TGCGCCAGCAGCCAAGCTGAGGACAGGGTGGTTGGCTACACCTTC CASSQAEDRVVGYTF TRBV4-1 TRBD1 NA TRBJ1-2
TGTGCCAGCAGTTGGGGTCGGGGTCGAGTGGGCACTGAAGCTTTCTTT CASSWGRGRVGTEAFF TRBV27 NA NA TRBJ1-1
TGTGCCAGTAGTATCAGATTTGGGACAGGATCTAACTATGGCTACACCTTC CASSIRFGTGSNYGYTF TRBV19 TRBD1 few TRBJ1-2
TGCAGTGTACCGGGGGGCACTGAAGCTTTCTTT CSVPGGTEAFF TRBV20-1 NA NA TRBJ1-1
TGCGCCAGCAGCCTGGTTTCAGGGGGCGACCCTGAAGCTTTCTTT CASSLVSGGDPEAFF TRBV5-1 TRBD1 NA TRBJ1-1
TGTGCCAGCAGCCGACAGGAGACCCAGTACTTC CASSRQETQYF TRBV6-5 NA NA TRBJ2-5
TGTGCCAGCAGTCCAAAGCACCGACTGGCAGATACGCAGTATTTT CASSPKHRLADTQYF TRBV7-9 NA NA TRBJ2-3
TGTGCCAGCAGCCAGACAAGCGGGGGGAGTAATGAGCAGTTCTTC CASSQTSGGSNEQFF TRBV4-2 TRBD2 NA TRBJ2-1
TGTGCCAGCAGCGATAGCGGGAGGGCGAACACCGGGGAGCTGTTTTTT CASSDSGRANTGELFF TRBV9 TRBD2 NA TRBJ2-2
TGTGCCAGCAGCTTAACGGACAGAAAGAACACTGAAGCTTTCTTT CASSLTDRKNTEAFF TRBV5-4 NA NA TRBJ1-1
TGTGCCAGCAGCTTTTTGGGGACTTCCACCGGGGAGCTGTTTTTT CASSFLGTSTGELFF TRBV7-8 NA NA TRBJ2-2
TGTGCCAGCAGTGAATACGGGGAAGCTTTCTTT CASSEYGEAFF TRBV25-1 NA NA TRBJ1-1
TGCGCCAGCAGCTTCACAGGGGTAACTAATGAAAAACTGTTTTTT CASSFTGVTNEKLFF TRBV5-1 TRBD1 NA TRBJ1-4
TGCAGCGGGGGGGGGAATGAGCAGTTCTTC CSGGGNEQFF TRBV29-1 TRBD2 NA TRBJ2-1
TGCGCCAGCAGCAAAAGCGGGATCTCCTACAATGAGCAGTTCTTC CASSKSGISYNEQFF TRBV5-1 TRBD2 NA TRBJ2-1
TGTGCCAGCAGTGACCGGACAGGCTTTTTGGGGGAGCAGTACTTC CASSDRTGFLGEQYF TRBV2 TRBD1 once TRBJ2-7
TGTGCCAGCAGTTTCTCCAGCGGGTTGAACACTGAAGCTTTCTTT CASSFSSGLNTEAFF TRBV27 NA once TRBJ1-1
TGTGCCAGCAGCCAAGCGGGGGGGAACACTGAAGCTTTCTTT CASSQAGGNTEAFF TRBV4-2 NA NA TRBJ1-1
TGTGCCAGTAGTATACCCGGGACAGACTATGGCTACACCTTC CASSIPGTDYGYTF TRBV19 TRBD1 NA TRBJ1-2
TGTGCCAGCAGTTTAATCCAACAGGGGGCGCTCAGGGAGCAGTACTTC CASSLIQQGALREQYF TRBV27 TRBD1 NA TRBJ2-7
TGTGCCAGCAGTGTGGACAGGACTTCCTACAATGAGCAGTTCTTC CASSVDRTSYNEQFF TRBV6-1 TRBD1 few TRBJ2-1
TGTGCCAGCAGTTACAAACGGACGGGAGGGTCCGAGCAGTACTTC CASSYKRTGGSEQYF TRBV6-5 TRBD2 few TRBJ2-7
TGTGCCAGTAGTCATGGACAGGGGTTTAGCACTGAAGCTTTCTTT CASSHGQGFSTEAFF TRBV19 TRBD1 NA TRBJ1-1
TGTGCCTGGAGTGTAAATCGAGGGACAGTGACAATTCGGAACTCTGGGGCCAACGTCCTGACTTTC CAWSVNRGTVTIRNSGANVLTF TRBV30 TRBD1 NA TRBJ2-6
TGCAGCGTTGCGAACGGGGGGACCTACGAGCAGTACTTC CSVANGGTYEQYF TRBV29-1 TRBD2 once TRBJ2-7
TGCGCCAGCAGCCAACAACTGGGAGGGTCCACTGAAGCTTTCTTT CASSQQLGGSTEAFF TRBV4-3 NA few TRBJ1-1
TGCGCCAGCAGCCCGGGACATAGCACAGATACGCAGTATTTT CASSPGHSTDTQYF TRBV5-1 NA NA TRBJ2-3
TGCGCCAGCAGCCCGGGGGGCGGCGGAAACACCATATATTTT CASSPGGGGNTIYF TRBV5-1 NA NA TRBJ1-3
TGTGCCAGCAGTGAAGGCAGGGGGCAAACTAATGAAAAACTGTTTTTT CASSEGRGQTNEKLFF TRBV6-1 TRBD1 NA TRBJ1-4
TGTGCCAGTAGGACAGGGGAAACCGTTCCTGAAGCTTTCTTT CASRTGETVPEAFF TRBV19 TRBD1 NA TRBJ1-1
TGTGCCAGCTCACCAGTGACGCGCGGAGTAGTTGTCAGCACCGGGGAGCTGTTTTTT CASSPVTRGVVVSTGELFF TRBV18 NA NA TRBJ2-2
TGTGCCAGCGGGTTGGACAGAAGGGGGACCCAGTACTTC CASGLDRRGTQYF TRBV6-5 NA NA TRBJ2-5
TGTGCCAGCAGAAAAGAGGGTGAGGGCAATCAGCCCCAGCATTTT CASRKEGEGNQPQHF TRBV2 NA NA TRBJ1-5
TGTGCCAGCGGTGAGGCTAGCAATCAGCCCCAGCATTTT CASGEASNQPQHF TRBV6-1 NA NA TRBJ1-5
TGTGCCAGCAGTTGGCGCGGAACTTTGGACAATGAGCAGTTCTTC CASSWRGTLDNEQFF TRBV6-6 NA NA TRBJ2-1
TGCGCCAGCAGCCAAGAAAGAAAAATAGCGGGGGGGCCTTTGTTCTTC CASSQERKIAGGPLFF TRBV4-3 TRBD2 NA TRBJ2-1
TGTGCCAGTAGCGGTAAGGCGGAACGAGCGGGGGAGCTGTTTTTT CASSGKAERAGELFF TRBV19 NA NA TRBJ2-2
TGCGCCAGCAGCTATGGACTAGCGGGAGCCCCCTACAATGAGCAGTTCTTC CASSYGLAGAPYNEQFF TRBV5-1 TRBD2 NA TRBJ2-1
TGCGCCAGCAGCTCGGGGACAGGTGGGAATCAGCCCCAGCATTTT CASSSGTGGNQPQHF TRBV5-1 TRBD1 NA TRBJ1-5
TGTGCCAGCAGCCAAGCCACCGGGACAGGGGGCTGGGGGGGCTACACCTTC CASSQATGTGGWGGYTF TRBV4-2 TRBD1 NA TRBJ1-2
TGTGCCAGCAGGGGCCTCTACTATGGCTACACCTTC CASRGLYYGYTF TRBV6-1 NA NA TRBJ1-2
TGTGCCAGCAGTGAGCCGGACTTTCCCCAGCCCCAGCATTTT CASSEPDFPQPQHF TRBV6-1 NA NA TRBJ1-5